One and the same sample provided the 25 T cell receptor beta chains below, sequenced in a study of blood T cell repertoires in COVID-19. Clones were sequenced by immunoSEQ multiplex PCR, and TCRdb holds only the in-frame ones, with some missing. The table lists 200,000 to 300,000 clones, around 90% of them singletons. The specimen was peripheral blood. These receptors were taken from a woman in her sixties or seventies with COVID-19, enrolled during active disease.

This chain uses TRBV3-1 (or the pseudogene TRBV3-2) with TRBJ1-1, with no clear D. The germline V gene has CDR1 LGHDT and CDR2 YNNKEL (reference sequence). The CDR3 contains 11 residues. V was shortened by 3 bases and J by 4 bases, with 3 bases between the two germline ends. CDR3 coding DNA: TGTGCCAGCAGCCATCTCACTGAAGCTTTCTTT. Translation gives CASSHLTEAFF.

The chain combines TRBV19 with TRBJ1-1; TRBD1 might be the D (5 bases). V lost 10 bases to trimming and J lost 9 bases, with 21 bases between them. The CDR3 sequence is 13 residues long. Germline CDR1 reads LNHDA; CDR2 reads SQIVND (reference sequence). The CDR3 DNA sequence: TGTGCCACCCTTGAGGGCGGGGCCGGGCAAGCTTTCTTT. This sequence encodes CATLEGGAGQAFF.

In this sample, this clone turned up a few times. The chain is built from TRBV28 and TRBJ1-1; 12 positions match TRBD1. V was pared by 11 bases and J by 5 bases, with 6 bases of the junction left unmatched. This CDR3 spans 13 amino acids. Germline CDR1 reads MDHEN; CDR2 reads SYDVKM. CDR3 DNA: TGTGCCGGGACAGGGGGCGCAAGGACTGAAGCTTTCTTT. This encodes CAGTGGARTEAFF.

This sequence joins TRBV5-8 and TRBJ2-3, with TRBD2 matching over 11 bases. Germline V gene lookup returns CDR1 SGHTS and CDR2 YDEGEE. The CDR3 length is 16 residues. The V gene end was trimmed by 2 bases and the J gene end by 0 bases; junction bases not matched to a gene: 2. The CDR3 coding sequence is TGTGCCAGCAGCTTTTGGACTAGCGGGAGCACAGATACGCAGTATTTT. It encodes CASSFWTSGSTDTQYF.

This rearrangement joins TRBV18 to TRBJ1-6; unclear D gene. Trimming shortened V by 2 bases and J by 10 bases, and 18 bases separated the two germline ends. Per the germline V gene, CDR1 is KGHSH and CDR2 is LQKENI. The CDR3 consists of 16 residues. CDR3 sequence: CASSPGSRAGGSPLHF. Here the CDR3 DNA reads TGTGCCAGCTCACCAGGGTCGAGGGCCGGAGGGTCACCCCTCCACTTT.

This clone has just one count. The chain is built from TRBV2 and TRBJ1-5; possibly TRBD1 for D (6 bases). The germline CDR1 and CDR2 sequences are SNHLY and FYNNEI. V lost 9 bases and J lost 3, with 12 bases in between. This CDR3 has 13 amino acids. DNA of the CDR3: TGTGCCAGTGCGACAGGCTCCAATCAGCCCCAGCATTTT. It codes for CASATGSNQPQHF. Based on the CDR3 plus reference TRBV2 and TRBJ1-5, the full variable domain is EPEVTQTPSHQVTQMGQEVILRCVPISNHLYFYWYRQILGQKVEFLVSFYNNEISEKSEIFDDQFSVERPDGSNFTLKIRSTKLEDSAMYFCASATGSNQPQHFGDGTRLSIL.

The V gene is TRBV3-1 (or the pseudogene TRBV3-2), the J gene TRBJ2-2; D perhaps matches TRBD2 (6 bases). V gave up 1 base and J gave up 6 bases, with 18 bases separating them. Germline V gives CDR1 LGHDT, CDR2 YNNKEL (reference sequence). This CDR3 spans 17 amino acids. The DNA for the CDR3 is TGTGCCAGCAGCCAAGGGTGGGGGGATATCGGTCCCGGGGAGCTGTTTTTT. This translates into CASSQGWGDIGPGELFF.

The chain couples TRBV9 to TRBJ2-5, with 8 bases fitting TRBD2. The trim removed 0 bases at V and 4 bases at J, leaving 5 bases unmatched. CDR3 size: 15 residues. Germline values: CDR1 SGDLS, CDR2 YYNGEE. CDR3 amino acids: CASSVGPAGAETQYF. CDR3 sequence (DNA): TGTGCCAGCAGCGTAGGTCCAGCGGGAGCAGAGACCCAGTACTTC.

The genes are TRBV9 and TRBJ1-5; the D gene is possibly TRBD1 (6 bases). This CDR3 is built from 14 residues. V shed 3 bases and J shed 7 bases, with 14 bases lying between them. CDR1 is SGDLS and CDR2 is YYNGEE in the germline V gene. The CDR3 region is CASSAQGSDQPQHF. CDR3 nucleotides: TGTGCCAGCAGCGCACAGGGTTCCGACCAGCCCCAGCATTTT.

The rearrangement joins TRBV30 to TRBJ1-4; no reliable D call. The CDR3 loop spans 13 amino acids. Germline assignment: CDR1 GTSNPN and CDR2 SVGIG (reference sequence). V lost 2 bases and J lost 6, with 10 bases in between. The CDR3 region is CAWSSRRDEKLFF. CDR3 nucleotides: TGTGCCTGGAGTTCGAGGAGGGATGAAAAACTGTTTTTT.

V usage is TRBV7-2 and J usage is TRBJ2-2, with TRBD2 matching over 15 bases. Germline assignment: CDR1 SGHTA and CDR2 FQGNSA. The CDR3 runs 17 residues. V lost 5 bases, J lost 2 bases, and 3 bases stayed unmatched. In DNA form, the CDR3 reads TGTGCCAGCAGCCGGACTAGCGGGAGGGCCAACACCGGGGAGCTGTTTTTT. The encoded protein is CASSRTSGRANTGELFF.

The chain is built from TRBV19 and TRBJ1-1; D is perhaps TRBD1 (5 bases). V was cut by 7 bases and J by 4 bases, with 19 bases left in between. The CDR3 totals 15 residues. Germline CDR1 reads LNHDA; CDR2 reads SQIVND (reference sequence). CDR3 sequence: CASTRADRGGTEAFF. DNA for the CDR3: TGTGCCAGTACCCGCGCCGATCGGGGGGGCACTGAAGCTTTCTTT.

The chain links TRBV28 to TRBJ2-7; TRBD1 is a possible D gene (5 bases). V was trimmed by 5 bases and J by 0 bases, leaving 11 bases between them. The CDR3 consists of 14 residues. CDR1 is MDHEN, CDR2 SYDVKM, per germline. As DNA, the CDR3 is TGTGCCAGCAGTCCAGGGATAGTCTCCTACGAGCAGTACTTC. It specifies CASSPGIVSYEQYF.

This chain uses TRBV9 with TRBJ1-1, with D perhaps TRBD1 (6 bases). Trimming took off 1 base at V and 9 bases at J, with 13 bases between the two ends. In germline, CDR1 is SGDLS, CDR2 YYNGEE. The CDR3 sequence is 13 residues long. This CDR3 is CASSVTGQGQAFF. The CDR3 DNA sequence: TGTGCCAGCAGCGTAACAGGGCAGGGTCAAGCTTTCTTT.

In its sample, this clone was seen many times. This chain's CDR3 is CASSPRLEPSGELFF. CDR3 in DNA: TGTGCCAGCTCACCACGTCTCGAGCCGTCCGGGGAGCTGTTTTTT. This sequence joins TRBV18 and TRBJ2-2, with no clear D. Germline CDR1 reads KGHSH; CDR2 reads LQKENI. Trimming stripped 1 base from V and 6 bases from J, with 12 bases between. The CDR3 covers 15 residues.

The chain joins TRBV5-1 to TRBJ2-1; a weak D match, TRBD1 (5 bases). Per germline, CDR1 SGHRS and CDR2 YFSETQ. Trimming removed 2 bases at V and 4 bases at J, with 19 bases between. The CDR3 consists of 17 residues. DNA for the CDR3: TGCGCCAGCAGCTTACCGGTGAACAGAAGGGGTTACAATGAGCAGTTCTTC. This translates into CASSLPVNRRGYNEQFF.

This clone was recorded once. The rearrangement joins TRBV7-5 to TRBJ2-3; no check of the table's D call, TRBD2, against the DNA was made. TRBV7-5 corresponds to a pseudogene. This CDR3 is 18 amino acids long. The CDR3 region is CVRSPRGTSGRRADTQYF. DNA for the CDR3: TGTGTCAGAAGCCCCAGGGGGACTAGCGGGAGACGGGCAGATACGCAGTATTTT.

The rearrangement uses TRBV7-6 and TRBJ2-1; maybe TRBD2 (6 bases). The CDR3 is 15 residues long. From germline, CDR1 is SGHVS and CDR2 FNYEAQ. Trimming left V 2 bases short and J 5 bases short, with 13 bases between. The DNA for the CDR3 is TGTGCCAGCAGCTTAATGGGCGGGATCGACAATGAGCAGTTCTTC. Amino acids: CASSLMGGIDNEQFF.

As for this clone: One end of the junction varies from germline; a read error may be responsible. The CDR3 region has the DNA TGTGCCAGCAGCTTCGGGCGGGGAGACTACGTACTCTTC. It encodes CASSFGRGDYVLF. V usage is TRBV5-6 and J usage is TRBJ2-1; tentative D call: TRBD2 (6 bases). There are 13 residues in the CDR3. The germline CDR1 and CDR2 sequences are SGHDT and YYEEEE.

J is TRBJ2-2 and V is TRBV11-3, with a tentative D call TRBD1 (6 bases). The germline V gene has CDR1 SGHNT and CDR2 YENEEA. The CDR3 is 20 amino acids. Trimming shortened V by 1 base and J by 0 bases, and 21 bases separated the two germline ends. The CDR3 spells CASSLASKYTGYSNTGELFF. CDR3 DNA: TGTGCCAGCAGCTTAGCCTCAAAATACACAGGGTACTCGAACACCGGGGAGCTGTTTTTT.

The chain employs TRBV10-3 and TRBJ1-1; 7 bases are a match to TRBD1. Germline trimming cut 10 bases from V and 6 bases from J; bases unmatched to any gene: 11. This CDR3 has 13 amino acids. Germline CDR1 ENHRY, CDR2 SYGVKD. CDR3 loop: CATQVGDRAEAFF. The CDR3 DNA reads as TGTGCCACCCAAGTTGGGGACAGAGCTGAAGCTTTCTTT.

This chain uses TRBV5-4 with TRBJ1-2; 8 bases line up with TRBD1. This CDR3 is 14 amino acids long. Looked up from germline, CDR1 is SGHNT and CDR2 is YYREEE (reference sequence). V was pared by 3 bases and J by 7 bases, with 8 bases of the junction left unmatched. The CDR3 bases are TGTGCCAGCAGCTCGGTTCAGGGGGCGGGTGGCTACACCTTC. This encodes CASSSVQGAGGYTF.

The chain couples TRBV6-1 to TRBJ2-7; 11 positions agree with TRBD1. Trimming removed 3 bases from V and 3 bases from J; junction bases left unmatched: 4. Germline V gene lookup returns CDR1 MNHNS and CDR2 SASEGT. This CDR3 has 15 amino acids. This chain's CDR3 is CASSEPGTGGYEQYF. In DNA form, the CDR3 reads TGTGCCAGCAGTGAGCCCGGGACAGGGGGCTACGAGCAGTACTTC.

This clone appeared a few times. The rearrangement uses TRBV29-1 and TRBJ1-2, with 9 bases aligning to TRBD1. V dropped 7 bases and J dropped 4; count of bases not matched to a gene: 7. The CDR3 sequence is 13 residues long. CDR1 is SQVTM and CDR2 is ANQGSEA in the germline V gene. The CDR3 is CSGTGTGSYGYTF. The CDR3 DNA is TGCAGCGGCACCGGGACAGGGTCCTATGGCTACACCTTC.

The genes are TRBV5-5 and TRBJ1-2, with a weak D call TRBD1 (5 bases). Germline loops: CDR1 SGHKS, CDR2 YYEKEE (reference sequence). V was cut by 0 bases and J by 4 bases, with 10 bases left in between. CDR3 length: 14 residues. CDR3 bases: TGTGCCAGCAGCTTGGAGGGGCAGAGCTATGGCTACACCTTC. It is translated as CASSLEGQSYGYTF.